This entry lists 20 T cell receptor beta chains sequenced from one sample in a study of cytomegalovirus exposure and HLA in healthy donors. 60 Vbeta and 13 Jbeta primers were used in PCR. The method was immunoSEQ multiplex PCR; TCRdb's version includes in-frame clones alone and lacks a portion of them. The top ten clones hold 1.3% of a sample with more than 200,000 clones, more than 75% of them seen once. The specimen was PBMCs. These receptors came from a human donor in good health.

The rearrangement uses TRBV5-4 and TRBJ1-2, with 7 nucleotides matching TRBD1. Germline V gene lookup returns CDR1 SGHNT and CDR2 YYREEE (reference sequence). This CDR3 is 13 amino acids long. V shed 6 bases and J 8 bases; nucleotides not matched to a gene: 10. This CDR3 is CASNTRGVAGYTF. The CDR3 DNA sequence: TGTGCCAGCAACACCAGGGGGGTTGCCGGCTACACCTTC.

The chain links TRBV27 to TRBJ2-7, with D possibly being TRBD2 (6 bases). Germline-derived CDR1 and CDR2 are MNHEY and SMNVEV (reference sequence). V dropped 4 bases and J dropped 2 bases, with 18 bases sitting between them. The CDR3 has 16 residues. The CDR3 reads CASSYFPSSGTYEQYF. CDR3 sequence (DNA): TGTGCCAGCAGTTACTTTCCCAGTAGCGGAACCTACGAGCAGTACTTC.

V and J are TRBV19 and TRBJ2-7, with D maybe TRBD1 (5 bases). The germline CDR1 and CDR2 sequences are LNHDA and SQIVND (reference sequence). Trimming left V 1 base short and J 5 bases short, with 15 bases between. The CDR3 spans 15 residues. In DNA form, the CDR3 reads TGTGCCAGTAGTATAGGAATCGTACAGGTGGACGAGCAGTACTTC. Amino acid sequence: CASSIGIVQVDEQYF.

This clone was observed a handful of times. This chain links TRBV28 with TRBJ1-4; TRBD1 agrees at 9 bases. The germline V gene has CDR1 MDHEN and CDR2 SYDVKM. J gave up 6 bases and V 10 bases, and 6 bases lay outside the gene matches. This CDR3 has 13 residues. This CDR3 reads CAIGRQGDEKLFF. The CDR3 DNA sequence: TGTGCCATTGGTCGACAGGGGGATGAAAAACTGTTTTTT. Full variable domain (rest looked up from reference TRBV28 and TRBJ1-4): DVKVTQSSRYLVKRTGEKVFLECVQDMDHENMFWYRQDPGLGLRLIYFSYDVKMKEKGDIPEGYSVSREKKERFSLILESASTNQTSMYLCAIGRQGDEKLFFGSGTQLSVL.

The chain employs TRBV25-1 and TRBJ1-2; TRBD1 matches 9 bases. The ends lost 1 base at V and 6 bases at J; junction bases unmatched: 6. Looked up from germline, CDR1 is MGHDK and CDR2 is SYGVNS. There are 15 residues in the CDR3. This chain's CDR3 is CASSESTGGTDGYTF. The CDR3 region has the DNA TGTGCCAGCAGTGAATCTACAGGGGGCACAGATGGCTACACCTTC.

This chain joins TRBV14 and TRBJ1-2; possible D gene TRBD1, 6 bases. Germline V CDR1 and CDR2: SGHDN, FVKESK. V was clipped by 1 base and J by 4 bases, with 16 bases between them. This CDR3 contains 16 residues. CDR3: CASSQVRGHYAYGYTF. CDR3 coding DNA: TGTGCCAGCAGCCAAGTTCGGGGACACTACGCCTATGGCTACACCTTC.

J is TRBJ2-7 and V is TRBV9; 10 bases are a match to TRBD2. CDR1 and CDR2 (germline): SGDLS, YYNGEE. The V gene end was trimmed by 3 bases and the J gene end by 2 bases; junction bases not matched to a gene: 5. The CDR3 contains 15 residues. The CDR3 loop is CASSAGLAVTYEQYF. The CDR3 coding sequence is TGTGCCAGCAGCGCCGGACTAGCGGTTACCTACGAGCAGTACTTC.

The gene calls are TRBV11-1 and TRBJ2-5; perhaps TRBD2 as D (6 bases). This CDR3 is 17 amino acids long. The V gene's germline CDR1 is SGHAT and CDR2 FQDESV (reference sequence). The germline V and J ends were trimmed by 0 bases and 5 bases, with 19 bases remaining between them. The CDR3 sequence: CASSLALLGRDAETQYF. The CDR3 DNA reads TGTGCCAGCAGCTTAGCGCTACTCGGGCGGGATGCTGAGACCCAGTACTTC.

This clone has just one count. J is TRBJ1-2 and V is TRBV29-1; possible D gene TRBD1, 6 bases. This CDR3 has 16 amino acids. CDR1 and CDR2 (germline): SQVTM, ANQGSEA. Trimming pared 4 bases from V and 8 bases from J, leaving 26 bases between. CDR3 sequence: CSVGSGPGHSYGGYTF. The CDR3 nucleotides read TGCAGCGTTGGATCCGGACCGGGACATTCCTATGGGGGCTACACCTTC.

In its sample, this clone was seen a few times. The chain joins TRBV10-1 to TRBJ2-3; D may be TRBD2 (6 bases). The V gene's germline CDR1 is WNHNN and CDR2 SYGVQD (reference sequence). This CDR3 is 14 amino acids long. Trimming pared 5 bases from V and 6 bases from J, leaving 15 bases between. The CDR3: CASSFGTGRDTQYF. For the CDR3, the DNA is TGCGCCAGCAGTTTCGGGACTGGTCGGGATACGCAGTATTTT.

This rearrangement joins TRBV11-2 to TRBJ2-7; 11 bases align to TRBD2. The CDR3 has 15 amino acids. Germline CDR1 SGHAT, CDR2 FQNNGV. With V trimmed by 1 base and J by 3 bases, 2 bases remained unmatched. The CDR3 spells CASSLVTSGIYEQYF. The CDR3 nucleotides are TGTGCCAGCAGCTTAGTGACTAGCGGGATCTACGAGCAGTACTTC.

Turning to this clone: The same CDR3 can be traced to other DNA sequences in this sample. The V and J genes are TRBV30 and TRBJ2-5; 9 bases align to TRBD2. In germline, CDR1 is GTSNPN, CDR2 SVGIG (reference sequence). Trimming took 2 bases from V and 9 from J; bases not matched to a gene: 13. This CDR3 comprises 15 residues. This CDR3 is CAWSPGLAGVAAQYF. The CDR3 nucleotides read TGTGCCTGGAGTCCGGGATTAGCGGGGGTAGCGGCCCAGTACTTC.

This clone has a single count. The chain recombines TRBV9 with TRBJ1-4; 8 bases align to TRBD1. V dropped 3 bases and J dropped 8; count of bases not matched to a gene: 12. This CDR3 has 16 residues. Germline-derived CDR1 and CDR2 are SGDLS and YYNGEE. CDR3 nucleotide sequence: TGTGCCAGCAGCGAGAGGTCGGACAGGGTGAAGGAAAAACTGTTTTTT. Translation: CASSERSDRVKEKLFF.

This sequence joins TRBV7-9 and TRBJ2-7; 8 bases align to TRBD1. The length of the CDR3 is 14 residues. V was pared by 5 bases and J by 3 bases, with 6 bases of the junction left unmatched. CDR1 is SEHNR and CDR2 is FQNEAQ in the germline V gene (reference sequence). In nucleotides, the CDR3 is TGTGCCAGCAGCCCCGGGACAGGAATCTACGAGCAGTACTTC. This sequence encodes CASSPGTGIYEQYF.

The chain carries TRBV5-1 and TRBJ1-1, with no clear D. The V end was cut by 4 bases, the J end by 0 bases, with 13 bases between. The CDR3 has 15 amino acids. Germline V gene sequence: CDR1 SGHRS, CDR2 YFSETQ. CDR3 nucleotide sequence: TGCGCCAGCAGCCCCGGAGCGTTTCTGAACACTGAAGCTTTCTTT. Its translation is CASSPGAFLNTEAFF.

The CDR3 DNA sequence: TGTGCCAGCACCCGCCGATCGACAGACATGAACACTGAAGCTTTCTTT. As protein: CASTRRSTDMNTEAFF. The chain is built from TRBV27 and TRBJ1-1; D possibly corresponds to TRBD1 (5 bases). Trimming stripped 7 bases from V and 0 bases from J, with 18 bases between. There are 16 residues in the CDR3. CDR1 and CDR2 from the germline V gene are MNHEY and SMNVEV (reference sequence).

This chain uses TRBV10-2 with TRBJ1-5; 7 bases match TRBD1. Germline V gene data show CDR1 as WSHSY and CDR2 as SAAADI. The V segment lost 4 bases and the J segment 5 bases; nucleotides outside the gene matches: 8. The CDR3 length is 15 residues. The DNA of the CDR3 is TGCGCCAGCAGTGTAATTGGGACAGCCGATCAGCCCCAGCATTTT. It translates to CASSVIGTADQPQHF.

The V call is TRBV27, the J call TRBJ1-1; 7 nucleotides align to TRBD1. CDR3 length equals 13 residues. J was trimmed by 4 bases and V by 5 bases; bases with no gene match: 4. Germline CDR1 MNHEY, CDR2 SMNVEV (reference sequence). The CDR3 DNA reads TGTGCCAGCAGTCCACGGGACAGCACTGAAGCTTTCTTT. This translates into CASSPRDSTEAFF.

CDR3 in amino acids: CASSPPGLGVEQYF. Written as DNA, the CDR3 is TGTGCCAGCTCACCCCCGGGACTAGGTGTCGAGCAGTACTTC. The V and J genes are TRBV18 and TRBJ2-7, with 8 bases lining up with TRBD2. The CDR3 consists of 14 residues. With V trimmed by 3 bases and J by 6 bases, 7 bases remained unmatched. CDR1 is KGHSH, CDR2 LQKENI, per germline.

The V call is TRBV18, the J call TRBJ2-1; D unresolved. V shed 6 bases and J shed 1 base, with 16 bases lying between them. The length of the CDR3 is 16 residues. Germline loops: CDR1 KGHSH, CDR2 LQKENI. CDR3 in DNA: TGTGCCAGCTCTTCCACCACCCGGGTTTCCTACAATGAGCAGTTCTTC. This gives the protein CASSSTTRVSYNEQFF.